This T cell receptor beta chain was captured by sequencing in a study of metastatic and nonmetastatic thyroid tumors. MiXCR was used by TCRdb to re-call the PCR reads. In the table there are tens of thousands of clones, 20% to 25% of which are singletons. V shed 8 bases and J shed 5 bases, with 13 bases lying between them. Germline V gene lookup returns CDR1 MNHNS and CDR2 SASEGT. The CDR3 is made up of 13 amino acids. There were no patients who had received any treatment before thyroid surgery. Only a few counts were recorded for this clone. The V and J genes are TRBV6-1 and TRBJ1-5, with a tentative D call TRBD1 (5 bases). The sample was blood. The receptor was derived from a male donor with papillary thyroid cancer or a benign thyroid nodule (not recorded which). Some clones in this sample may be carry-over from other donors' samples. CDR3 bases: TGTGCCAGCCGTGGGTGGGGGGATCAGCCCCAGCATTTT. Protein product: CASRGWGDQPQHF.